This note documents a single TCR beta chain sequence. The antigen this receptor binds is unknown. Base qualities are not at hand, and no much larger clone is one base apart. The CDR3 goes from the cysteine to the phenylalanine over 15 residues. Left in the record is the CDR3 DNA by itself, 45 bases read in frame from the first base. Based on the germline V gene, the CDR1 and CDR2 sequences are SGHNT and YENEEA. The germline V end is reduced by 0 bases and the J end by 5 bases; junction bases left unmatched: 4. These data are taken from a study of cytomegalovirus exposure and HLA in healthy donors (dated by TCRdb to the late 2010s). Notes on the research overall: An earlier analysis of some 600 of the donors reported approximately 300 Gb of sequence data and about 120 million unique TCR beta sequences obtained from 150 million to 200 million T cells. On average, 235,054 unique TCR beta nucleotide sequences were sequenced per donor among 300 to 500 genotyped donors of the cohort, with roughly 19% of those sequences being non-productive. The aim of the study was to test whether cataloging public T cell receptors could identify signatures of past pathogen exposure. The study profiled the T cell repertoires of approximately 700 subjects by immunosequencing and related them to cytomegalovirus serostatus. To predict cytomegalovirus infection status, the study combined high-throughput TCR immunosequencing, statistical association of individual TCRs with disease status, and machine learning. Genome-wide SNP genotypes for about three fifths of the roughly 670 donors were used in a later genetic analysis, which treated that subset as a discovery cohort. Besides the first cohort of more than 650 subjects, a separate validation cohort made up of 120 different subjects was used. Of the roughly 410 genotyped donors, 81% were placed in the genetic ancestry cluster associated with self-reported Caucasian donors. An earlier analysis of more than 450 of the donors used high-throughput TCR beta sequencing to judge whether each TCR beta V gene segment behaved as functional or pseudogenic. Rather than using new phenotypic data, the later analysis identified candidate immune exposures from TCR beta sequences and from how often those sequences occurred across donors. Typing coverage differed by locus: A, B, C, DRB1 and DQB1 were typed in about 620-630 donors, DQA1 in roughly 500, DPA1 in some 570, and DPB1 in 400 to 490. Every repertoire in the discovery cohort had been generated on one and the same sequencing platform. Alongside the repertoire data, information on donor age, sex, ethnicity and CMV serostatus was compiled. To study patterns of TCR occurrence, a later analysis re-analyzed previously published TCR beta repertoires from several hundred donors and added high-resolution HLA genotyping. HLA typing covered class I and class II loci at four-digit resolution. About 300 gigabases of sequencing data and approximately 92 million unique TCR sequences made up an early release that covered several hundred HLA-typed donors. Four or five DR-DQ haplotypes were handled as single units for association and clustering, since linkage in the cohort was strong. Findings and caveats that apply to the study as a whole: According to a later analysis, TCR association rates differed among HLA loci, with DRB1 alleles showing the most associated TCRs and HLA-C alleles showing the fewest. In a later analysis, over 15,000 TCR beta sequences were associated with specific HLA alleles at a false discovery rate of 0.05. Some 15 rarely observed V segments, including chromosome 9 orphons, were excluded from the earlier analysis of some 590 of the donors because counts were too low. Some IMGT-functional V segments, including TRBV6-2 and TRBV6-3, could not be distinguished by the 87-base-pair reads and were therefore excluded. A cluster of highly shared sequence variants was judged likely to represent a technical artifact of the sequencing pipeline. While some public TCRs were present in many individuals, most TCR sequences turned up only very rarely across donors. The classifier was reported to diagnose cytomegalovirus status with high specificity and sensitivity in both the original and validation cohorts. In a later analysis, HLA-associated TCR beta chains showed more clonal expansion and lower generation probabilities than non-associated chains that were equally common. A total of roughly 160 TCR beta chains were listed by the study as associated with cytomegalovirus. CMV serostatus was the only immune exposure information available for the cohort. HLA typing was unavailable for some donors at each locus, so association tests used only the typed subset. The presence/absence analyses assumed that sequencing depth was roughly uniform across donors, and that assumption may not be true. Several of the top co-occurrence clusters appeared to be linked to parvovirus B19, influenza, CMV and Epstein-Barr virus, according to a later analysis. In a later genetic analysis, fewer N-insertions in productive TCRs were reported among donors in an Asian-associated ancestry cluster than the 666-donor mean. When HLA alleles, especially DR and DQ, strongly co-occurred, attributing TCR associations to individual alleles was difficult. An association between a missense DCLRE1C variant and V-gene and J-gene trimming of TCR beta chains was found in a later genetic analysis and replicated in an independent cohort. The authors suggested that the approach could potentially be generalized to other disease states and immunological phenotypes. In an earlier analysis of about 600 of the donors, most TCR beta V segments appeared in productive rearrangements about 87% or about 30% of the time, broadly matching IMGT annotations. In vitro tests confirmed that a few of the cytomegalovirus-associated TCR beta chains recognize cytomegalovirus antigens. In a later analysis, most CMV-associated TCR beta chains were found to appear HLA-restricted, with HLA associations seemingly driven largely by CMV exposure. A further reported finding was that TCR beta sequences accurately predicted the HLA-A and HLA-B alleles for most subjects in the first cohort. Linkage disequilibrium might explain the correlated functional status among segregating V segments, but an unknown experimental factor could not be ruled out. This cohort had only TCR beta chains sequenced, and the lack of alpha or paired-chain data limited which features could be detected.

The library was obtained by the immunoSEQ multiplex PCR assay. For the multiplex PCR, a mixture combining 60 forward primers for TCR Vbeta segments and 13 reverse primers for TCR Jbeta segments was used. A multiplex PCR assay on genomic DNA amplified the CDR3 region of rearranged TCR beta genes. On the Illumina HiSeq System, the amplified TCR beta libraries were sequenced as 87-base-pair reads. As for how the authors treated the data: A later analysis counted about 80 million unique TCR beta chains across the 666 repertoires, and some 11 million of these chains were shared by at least two donors. Raw reads were error-corrected and collapsed into unique sequences with a nearest-neighbor algorithm that merged closely related sequences to remove PCR and sequencing errors. To assign V, D and J gene segments, CDR3 sequences were aligned to IMGT reference sequences. Each retained sequence needed at least a six-nucleotide match to both a V gene segment and a J gene segment. A rearrangement was called productive if the CDR3 had no stop codons and remained in frame with V and J, and every other rearrangement was called non-productive. Following IMGT convention, CDR3 was defined as the stretch from the second conserved V-encoded cysteine to the conserved J-encoded phenylalanine. In an earlier analysis of more than 550 of the donors, sequences lacking an unambiguous match to a single V gene segment were excluded. In an earlier analysis of almost 600 of the donors, a V segment was called functional when productive rearrangements were above 56.7%, and segregating when the standard deviation between donors exceeded 5%. To diagnose cytomegalovirus status from the catalog of TCR beta chain sequences, a statistical classification framework was built. In a later analysis, TCR nucleotide sequences were compared against IMGT/GENE-DB human TR gene sequences so that V and J genes could be assigned. The TCRdist pipeline was used in a later analysis to assign CDR3 sequences and most-parsimonious VDJ recombination scenarios. In a later analysis, every TCR beta chain was defined by the combination of its CDR3 amino acid sequence and its V-gene family, and reads without a unique V-gene family were dropped. To address suspected cross-contamination and a sequencing artifact, a later analysis removed 550 to 750 highly shared, low-generation-probability nucleotide sequences. A later analysis calculated a clonal expansion index for each public chain from normalized within-repertoire ranks of inferred template counts. A later analysis computed generation probabilities with a VDJ recombination model fitted to out-of-frame rearrangements, and checked the results against IGoR. In a later analysis, hypergeometric tests were used to score TCR-TCR, TCR-HLA and TCR-CMV co-occurrence, with a repertoire-size bias correction applied to TCR pairs. In a later analysis, false discovery rates were estimated by permuting HLA or CMV assignments 20 times. A later analysis grouped co-occurring TCRs with DBSCAN, adding TCRdist sequence similarity when clustering within HLA-allele-positive subsets. Repertoires with fewer than 30,000 or more than 120,000 public chains were left out of co-occurrence clustering, as were about 5 repertoires with anomalous nucleotide sharing. TCRdb stores this immuneACCESS table with in-frame sequences only. Part of the clones is absent; in the studies checked, under half of the shortfall reflects unresolved V genes, and no reason is known for the rest. For V, J and clone size, that table is used; D and trimming come from the DNA. The sample table shows around 190,000 clones, and around 80% are seen once. Around 5.4% of the sample is taken by the ten largest.

The cohort consisted of 650 to 850 healthy bone marrow donors. All cohort members were sampled while nominally healthy, although unrecorded immune exposures were likely present. The donor tested CMV seronegative, placing the donor among the 350 or so seronegative members of the cohort. A peripheral blood sample was collected from each donor, and TCR beta sequencing was performed on peripheral blood mononuclear cells. The Qiagen DNeasy Blood Extraction Kit was used to extract genomic DNA from the blood cell samples. Sequenced input: PBMCs. The chain employs TRBV11-3 and TRBJ2-3, with 8 central nucleotides matching TRBD1. This clonotype was sampled from a man aged 35-49 years in good health and CMV-seronegative. The DNA sequence is given as TGTGCCAGCAGCTTAGAGTCTACAGGGGGAGATACGCAGTATTTT. This codes for CASSLESTGGDTQYF.